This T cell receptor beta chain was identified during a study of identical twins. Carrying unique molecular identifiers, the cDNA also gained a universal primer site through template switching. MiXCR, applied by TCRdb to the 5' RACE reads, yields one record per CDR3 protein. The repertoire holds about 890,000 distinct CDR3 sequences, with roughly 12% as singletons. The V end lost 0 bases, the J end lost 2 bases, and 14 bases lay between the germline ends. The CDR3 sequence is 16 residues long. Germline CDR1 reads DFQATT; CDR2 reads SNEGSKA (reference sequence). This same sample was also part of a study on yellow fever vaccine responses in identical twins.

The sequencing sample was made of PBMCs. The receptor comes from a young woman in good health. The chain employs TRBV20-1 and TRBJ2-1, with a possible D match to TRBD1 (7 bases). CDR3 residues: CSAREAGGGTYNEQFF. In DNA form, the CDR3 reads TGCAGTGCTAGAGAGGCCGGAGGGGGCACCTACAATGAGCAGTTCTTC.